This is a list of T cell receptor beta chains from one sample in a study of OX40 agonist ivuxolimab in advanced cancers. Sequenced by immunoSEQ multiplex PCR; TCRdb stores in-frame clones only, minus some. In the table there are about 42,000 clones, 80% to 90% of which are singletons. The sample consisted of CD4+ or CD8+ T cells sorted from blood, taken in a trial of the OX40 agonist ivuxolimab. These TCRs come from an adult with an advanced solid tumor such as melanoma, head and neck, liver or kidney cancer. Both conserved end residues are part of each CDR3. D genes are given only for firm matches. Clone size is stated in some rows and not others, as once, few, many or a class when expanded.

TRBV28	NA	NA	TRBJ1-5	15	CASSSRSIGAKPQHF	TGTGCCAGCAGCTCACGAAGCATTGGGGCGAAGCCCCAGCATTTT
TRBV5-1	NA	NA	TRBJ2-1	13	CASREGSYNEQFF	TGCGCCAGCAGGGAAGGCTCCTACAATGAGCAGTTCTTC
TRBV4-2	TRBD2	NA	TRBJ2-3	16	CASSDSGRAWTDTQYF	TGTGCCAGCAGCGATAGCGGGAGGGCATGGACAGATACGCAGTATTTT
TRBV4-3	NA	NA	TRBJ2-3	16	CASSQDMVVGTDTQYF	TGCGCCAGCAGCCAAGATATGGTAGTGGGTACAGATACGCAGTATTTT
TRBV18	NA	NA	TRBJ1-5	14	CASSPDRSNQPQHF	TGTGCCAGCTCACCCGACAGGAGCAATCAGCCCCAGCATTTT
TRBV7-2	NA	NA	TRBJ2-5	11	CASRKAETQYF	TGTGCCAGCAGGAAGGCAGAGACCCAGTACTTC
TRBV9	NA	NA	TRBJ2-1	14	CASSFSTRDNEQFF	TGTGCCAGCAGCTTTTCTACGCGGGACAATGAGCAGTTCTTC
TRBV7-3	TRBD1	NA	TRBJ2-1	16	CASSFGLGTGGDEQFF	TGTGCCAGCAGCTTCGGTCTCGGGACAGGGGGCGATGAGCAGTTCTTC
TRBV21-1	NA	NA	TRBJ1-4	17	CASSKAVPGVNNEKLFF	TGTGCCAGCAGCAAAGCAGTTCCAGGGGTCAATAATGAAAAACTGTTTTTT
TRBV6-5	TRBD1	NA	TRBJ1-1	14	CASSDGQGTTEAFF	TGTGCCAGCAGTGACGGACAGGGGACCACTGAAGCTTTCTTT
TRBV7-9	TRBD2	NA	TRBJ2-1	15	CASRLSGSSYNEQFF	TGTGCCAGCAGACTTAGCGGGAGCTCCTACAATGAGCAGTTCTTC
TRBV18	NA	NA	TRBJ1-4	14	CASSPRTGIEKLFF	TGTGCCAGCTCACCCCGAACAGGGATCGAAAAACTGTTTTTT
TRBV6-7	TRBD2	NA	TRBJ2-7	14	CASSSRLAGYEQYF	TGTGCCAGCAGTTCCCGACTAGCGGGCTACGAGCAGTACTTC
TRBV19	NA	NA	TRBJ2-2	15	CASSPGRVNTGELFF	TGTGCCAGTAGTCCGGGTCGGGTGAACACCGGGGAGCTGTTTTTT
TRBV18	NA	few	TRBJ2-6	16	CASAPAGHSGANVLTF	TGTGCCAGTGCACCGGCCGGTCACTCTGGGGCCAACGTCCTGACTTTC
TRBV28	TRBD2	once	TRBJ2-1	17	CASSSYWASGSYNEQFF	TGTGCCAGCAGTTCTTACTGGGCTAGCGGGAGCTACAATGAGCAGTTCTTC
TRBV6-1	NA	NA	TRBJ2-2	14	CASSVIRNTGELFF	TGTGCCAGCAGTGTCATAAGGAACACCGGGGAGCTGTTTTTT
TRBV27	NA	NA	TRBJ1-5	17	CASSLSGSRYSNQPQHF	TGTGCCAGCAGTTTATCGGGGTCGCGGTATAGCAATCAGCCCCAGCATTTT
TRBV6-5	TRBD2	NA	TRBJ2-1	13	CASGTSGYNEQFF	TGTGCCAGCGGGACTAGCGGCTACAATGAGCAGTTCTTC
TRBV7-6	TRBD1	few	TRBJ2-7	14	CASSPGQGAREQYF	TGTGCCAGCAGCCCGGGACAGGGGGCGAGAGAGCAGTACTTC
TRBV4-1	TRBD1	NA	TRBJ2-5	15	CASSLVGTGQETQYF	TGCGCCAGCAGCCTTGTAGGGACAGGCCAAGAGACCCAGTACTTC
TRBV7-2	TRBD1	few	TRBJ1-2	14	CASSLSGQYYGYTF	TGTGCCAGCAGCTTGTCGGGACAGTACTATGGCTACACCTTC
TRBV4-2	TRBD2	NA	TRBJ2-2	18	CASSQDPSLAGDTGELFF	TGTGCCAGCAGCCAAGATCCGTCACTAGCGGGAGACACCGGGGAGCTGTTTTTT
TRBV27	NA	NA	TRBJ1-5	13	CASSLTVGQPQHF	TGTGCCAGCAGTTTAACTGTCGGTCAGCCCCAGCATTTT
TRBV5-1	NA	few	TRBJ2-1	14	CASSSRPANNEQFF	TGCGCCAGCAGCTCGAGACCTGCAAACAATGAGCAGTTCTTC
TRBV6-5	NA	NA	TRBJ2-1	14	CASSYLAGPNEQFF	TGTGCCAGCAGTTACCTTGCGGGACCCAATGAGCAGTTCTTC
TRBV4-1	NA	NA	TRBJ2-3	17	CASSQSASPTGRDTQYF	TGCGCCAGCAGCCAAAGTGCCAGCCCCACGGGAAGAGATACGCAGTATTTT
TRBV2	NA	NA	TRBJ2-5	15	CASKLEGARAETQYF	TGTGCCAGCAAGCTTGAAGGGGCGCGGGCGGAGACCCAGTACTTC
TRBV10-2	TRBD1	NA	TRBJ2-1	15	CASFSFTGGYNEQFF	TGCGCCAGCTTCTCATTTACAGGGGGCTACAATGAGCAGTTCTTC
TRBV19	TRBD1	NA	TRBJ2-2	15	CASSLRQGGSGELFF	TGTGCCAGTAGCCTTAGACAGGGGGGGTCCGGGGAGCTGTTTTTT
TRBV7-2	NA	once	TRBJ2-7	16	CASSLVGSSSPYEQYF	TGTGCCAGCAGCTTAGTGGGGTCTAGCTCCCCCTACGAGCAGTACTTC
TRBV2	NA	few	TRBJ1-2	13	CASSDQRGGGYTF	TGTGCCAGCAGCGACCAAAGAGGCGGTGGCTACACCTTC
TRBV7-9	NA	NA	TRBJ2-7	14	CASSWEAGSYEQYF	TGTGCCAGCAGCTGGGAAGCGGGTTCCTACGAGCAGTACTTC
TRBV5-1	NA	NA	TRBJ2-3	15	CASSLGGTSTDTQYF	TGCGCCAGCAGCTTAGGGGGGACTAGCACAGATACGCAGTATTTT
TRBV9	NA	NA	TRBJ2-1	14	CASSPESMRDKRFF	TGTGCCAGCAGCCCAGAATCGATGCGGGACAAGAGGTTCTTC
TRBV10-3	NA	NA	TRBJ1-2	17	CAISTPEGGKANYGYTF	TGTGCCATCAGTACCCCCGAGGGGGGCAAAGCTAACTATGGCTACACCTTC
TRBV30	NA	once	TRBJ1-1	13	CAWREWRGTEAFF	TGTGCCTGGAGGGAATGGAGGGGGACTGAAGCTTTCTTT
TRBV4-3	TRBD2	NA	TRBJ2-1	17	CASSQVLAGESYNEQFF	TGCGCCAGCAGCCAGGTCCTAGCGGGAGAATCCTACAATGAGCAGTTCTTC
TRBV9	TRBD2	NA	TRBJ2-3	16	CASSVGGSGGPDTQYF	TGTGCCAGCAGCGTAGGGGGTAGCGGGGGACCCGATACGCAGTATTTT
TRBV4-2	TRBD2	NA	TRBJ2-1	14	CASSQKREDNEQFF	TGTGCCAGCAGCCAGAAGCGGGAGGACAATGAGCAGTTCTTC
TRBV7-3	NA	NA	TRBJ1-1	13	CASSVTVNTEAFF	TGTGCCAGCAGCGTGACAGTGAACACTGAAGCTTTCTTT
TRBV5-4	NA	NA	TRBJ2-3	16	CASSPEPAAGTDTQYF	TGTGCCAGCAGCCCCGAACCGGCTGCGGGGACAGATACGCAGTATTTT
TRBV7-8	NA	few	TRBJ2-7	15	CASSHLANRNYEQYF	TGTGCCAGCAGCCACCTAGCAAATCGGAACTACGAGCAGTACTTC
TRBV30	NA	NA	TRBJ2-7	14	CAWSPKRLTYEQYF	TGTGCCTGGAGTCCCAAGCGTTTAACCTACGAGCAGTACTTC
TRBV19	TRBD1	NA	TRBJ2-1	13	CASGDRVVDEQFF	TGTGCCAGTGGAGACAGGGTAGTAGATGAGCAGTTCTTC
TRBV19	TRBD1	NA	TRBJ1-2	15	CASSIGQGTIDGYTF	TGTGCCAGTAGTATTGGACAGGGGACTATTGATGGCTACACCTTC
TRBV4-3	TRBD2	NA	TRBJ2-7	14	CASRRLAGDYEQYF	TGCGCCAGCAGGCGACTAGCGGGAGACTACGAGCAGTACTTC
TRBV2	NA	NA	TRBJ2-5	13	CASGDISFQTQYF	TGTGCCAGCGGGGACATTAGTTTCCAGACCCAGTACTTC
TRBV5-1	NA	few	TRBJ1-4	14	CASSAQGTNEKLFF	TGCGCCAGCAGCGCGCAGGGCACTAATGAAAAACTGTTTTTT
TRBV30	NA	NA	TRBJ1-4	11	CAWGGDEKLFF	TGTGCCTGGGGGGGGGATGAAAAACTGTTTTTT